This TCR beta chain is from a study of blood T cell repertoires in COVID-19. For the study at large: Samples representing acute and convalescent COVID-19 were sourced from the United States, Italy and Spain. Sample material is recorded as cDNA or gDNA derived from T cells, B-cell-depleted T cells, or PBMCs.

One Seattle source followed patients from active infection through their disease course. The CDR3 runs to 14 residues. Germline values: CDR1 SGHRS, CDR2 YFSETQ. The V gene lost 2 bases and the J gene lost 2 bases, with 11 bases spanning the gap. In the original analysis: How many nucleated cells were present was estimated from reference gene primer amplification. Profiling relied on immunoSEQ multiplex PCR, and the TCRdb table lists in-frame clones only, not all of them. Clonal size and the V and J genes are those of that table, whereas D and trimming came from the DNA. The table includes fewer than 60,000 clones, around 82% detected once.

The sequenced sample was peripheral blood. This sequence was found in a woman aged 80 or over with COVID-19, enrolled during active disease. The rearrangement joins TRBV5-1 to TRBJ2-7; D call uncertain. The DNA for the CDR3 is TGCGCCAGCAGCTTAATTGGGCAAACCTACGAGCAGTACTTC. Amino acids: CASSLIGQTYEQYF.